A single sample gave rise to the 26 T cell receptor beta chains below, sequenced in a study. Generated by immunoSEQ multiplex PCR, the TCRdb table keeps only in-frame clones and is missing some. The table lists some 70,000 clones, just over 90% of them singletons. Sequencing used PBMCs. The receptors derive from a man aged 35 to 55 with rheumatoid arthritis.

This clone came up once. This chain uses TRBV19 with TRBJ2-3, with TRBD2 identical over 11 bases. Germline assignment: CDR1 LNHDA and CDR2 SQIVND (reference sequence). This CDR3 region has 17 residues. Trimming cost V 1 base and J 6 bases; bases outside gene matches: 9. The CDR3: CASSIAPSGRSIDTQYF. The CDR3 DNA follows: TGTGCCAGTAGTATAGCCCCTAGCGGGAGGAGCATTGATACGCAGTATTTT.

This sequence joins TRBV27 and TRBJ2-1, with D perhaps given as TRBD1 or TRBD2 (5 bases each). Germline values: CDR1 MNHEY, CDR2 SMNVEV (reference sequence). CDR3 size: 15 residues. Trimming left V 5 bases short and J 4 bases short, with 15 bases between. DNA for the CDR3: TGTGCCAGCAGTATCGACGGGGCCGATTACAATGAGCAGTTCTTC. This codes for CASSIDGADYNEQFF.

This CDR3 reads CASSPRIGTGPYGYTF. The CDR3 nucleotides read TGTGCCAGCTCACCACGAATCGGGACAGGACCCTATGGCTACACCTTC. This chain uses TRBV18 with TRBJ1-2; 8 bases are a match to TRBD1. This CDR3 spans 16 amino acids. The J segment lost 4 bases and the V segment lost 1 base, leaving 8 bases of the junction unmatched. In germline, CDR1 is KGHSH, CDR2 LQKENI.

The gene calls are TRBV4-1 and TRBJ2-7; TRBD2 is a possible D gene (5 bases). Per germline, CDR1 MGHRA and CDR2 YSYEKL. Between the trimmed V and J ends, which lost 2 bases and 5 bases, there was a span of 19 bases. CDR3 length: 16 residues. CDR3 in DNA: TGCGCCAGCAGCCAATCACCCCCTGCAGGACTCGACGAGCAGTACTTC. This encodes CASSQSPPAGLDEQYF.

For this clone: Additional DNA sequences in this sample encode the identical CDR3. The CDR3 is CASSPTGQGGEKLFF. The CDR3 DNA reads TGCGCCAGCAGTCCAACGGGACAGGGAGGAGAAAAACTGTTTTTT. The V gene is TRBV5-1, the J gene TRBJ1-4, with 9 positions matching TRBD1. V lost 5 bases to trimming and J lost 8 bases; unmatched junction nucleotides: 10. The CDR3 has 15 residues. Germline-derived CDR1 and CDR2 are SGHRS and YFSETQ.

The CDR3 loop reads CASSIVPGQGYKNIQYF. In DNA, the CDR3 is TGTGCCAGTAGTATAGTCCCCGGACAGGGGTACAAAAACATTCAGTACTTC. The gene calls are TRBV19 and TRBJ2-4, with 9 bases lining up with TRBD1. J was trimmed by 3 bases and V by 1 base; bases with no gene match: 7. The CDR3 consists of 17 residues. CDR1 is LNHDA, CDR2 SQIVND, per germline (reference sequence).

The V call is TRBV6-5, the J call TRBJ2-7; the D is unclear. This CDR3 has 13 residues. Germline values: CDR1 MNHEY, CDR2 SVGAGI. Trimming stripped 7 bases from V and 0 bases from J, with 10 bases between. CDR3 nucleotide sequence: TGTGCCAGCATCCATCCCGGCTCCTACGAGCAGTACTTC. Amino acid sequence: CASIHPGSYEQYF.

As DNA, the CDR3 is TGTGCCAGCAGCTTAACACGCCCCGGGGAGCTGTTTTTT. It is translated as CASSLTRPGELFF. The rearrangement joins TRBV7-3 to TRBJ2-2; D unclear. There are 13 residues in the CDR3. Germline-derived CDR1 and CDR2 are SGHTA and FQGTGA. Between the trimmed V and J ends, which lost 0 bases and 6 bases, there was a span of 5 bases. The complete variable domain, with remaining parts taken from reference TRBV7-3 and TRBJ2-2, reads GAGVSQTPSNKVTEKGKYVELRCDPISGHTALYWYRQSLGQGPEFLIYFQGTGAADDSGLPNDRFFAVRPEGSVSTLKIQRTERGDSAVYLCASSLTRPGELFFGEGSRLTVL.

The chain combines TRBV9 with TRBJ2-1; no clear D. The V gene's germline CDR1 is SGDLS and CDR2 YYNGEE. Trimming took 3 bases from V and 10 from J, leaving 8 bases between them. The CDR3 totals 11 residues. CDR3 sequence (DNA): TGTGCCAGCAGCGATGACTGGGAGCAGTTCTTC. Amino acids: CASSDDWEQFF.

The chain couples TRBV10-3 to TRBJ1-3; D uncertain. In germline, CDR1 is ENHRY, CDR2 SYGVKD. V gave up 7 bases and J gave up 4 bases, with 5 bases separating them. This CDR3 comprises 11 residues. The chain's CDR3 is CAIMSGNTIYF. In DNA form, the CDR3 reads TGTGCCATCATGTCCGGAAACACCATATATTTT.

This sequence joins TRBV19 and TRBJ2-5; no definite D call. CDR1 and CDR2 from the germline V gene are LNHDA and SQIVND (reference sequence). Trimming removed 5 bases at V and 9 bases at J, with 13 bases between. The CDR3 spans 12 residues. The CDR3 DNA follows: TGTGCCAGTAGTTTGACGAGGCAGGCCCAGTACTTC. As protein: CASSLTRQAQYF.

The CDR3 coding sequence is TGTGCCAGTAGTCGACAGTTGACCTCCAGCACAGATACGCAGTATTTT. This encodes CASSRQLTSSTDTQYF. The rearrangement links TRBV19 to TRBJ2-3, with D maybe TRBD1 (5 bases). There are 16 residues in the CDR3. V was clipped by 5 bases and J by 0 bases, with 15 bases between them. The germline gives CDR1 LNHDA, CDR2 SQIVND (reference sequence).

The DNA for the CDR3 is TGTGCCAGCAGCCTGACTAGCGGACCCCACGAGCAGTACTTC. It codes for CASSLTSGPHEQYF. The chain uses TRBV11-1 and TRBJ2-7; TRBD2 agrees at 9 bases. V shed 5 bases and J 5 bases; nucleotides not matched to a gene: 7. Germline lookup yields CDR1 SGHAT and CDR2 FQDESV (reference sequence). This CDR3 comprises 14 residues.

The chain has TRBV2 and TRBJ1-5; TRBD1 is a possible D gene (6 bases). From germline, CDR1 is SNHLY and CDR2 FYNNEI. The V and J ends lost 8 bases and 7 bases respectively, with 15 bases between them. This CDR3 is built from 13 residues. The CDR3 DNA follows: TGTGCCAGCGACCGGGGGCCGGGACAGCCCCAGCATTTT. Residues: CASDRGPGQPQHF.

The chain recombines TRBV7-8 with TRBJ2-5; D not certain. The CDR3 covers 12 residues. Trimming removed 0 bases at V and 5 bases at J, with 4 bases between. In germline, CDR1 is SGHVS, CDR2 FQNEAQ. In DNA form, the CDR3 reads TGTGCCAGCAGCTTAGCGGGGGAGACCCAGTACTTC. This codes for CASSLAGETQYF. The whole variable domain, remainder taken from reference TRBV7-8 and TRBJ2-5, is GAGVSQSPRYKVAKRGQDVALRCDPISGHVSLFWYQQALGQGPEFLTYFQNEAQLDKSGLPSDRFFAERPEGSVSTLKIQRTQQEDSAVYLCASSLAGETQYFGPGTRLLVL.

This rearrangement joins TRBV7-3 to TRBJ2-1; a possible D gene is TRBD1 (5 bases). From germline, CDR1 is SGHTA and CDR2 FQGTGA. CDR3 length equals 12 residues. V lost 2 bases, J lost 10 bases, and 9 bases lay in between. The CDR3 loop is CASSLQGREQFF. As DNA, the CDR3 is TGTGCCAGCAGCTTACAGGGTAGAGAGCAGTTCTTC.

The chain recombines TRBV7-3 with TRBJ1-1, with D tentatively TRBD1 (5 bases). The CDR3 has 15 residues. Trimming took off 1 base at V and 4 bases at J, with 13 bases between the two ends. Germline assignment: CDR1 SGHTA and CDR2 FQGTGA. CDR3 amino acids: CASSLIGDGATEAFF. The CDR3 region has the DNA TGTGCCAGCAGCTTAATCGGGGACGGGGCCACTGAAGCTTTCTTT.

J is TRBJ2-7 and V is TRBV5-5; no clear D. The CDR3 is 16 amino acids. Germline-derived CDR1 and CDR2 are SGHKS and YYEKEE (reference sequence). Trimming stripped 0 bases from V and 3 bases from J, with 16 bases between. The CDR3 DNA reads as TGTGCCAGCAGCTTGGAATCGGGCAGCTCAAGCTACGAGCAGTACTTC. It specifies CASSLESGSSSYEQYF. Filled out from reference TRBV5-5 and TRBJ2-7, the complete variable domain reads DAGVTQSPTHLIKTRGQQVTLRCSPISGHKSVSWYQQVLGQGPQFIFQYYEKEERGRGNFPDRFSARQFPNYSSELNVNALLLGDSALYLCASSLESGSSSYEQYFGPGTRLTVT.

The rearrangement joins TRBV7-9 to TRBJ1-3; D is ambiguous. Per the germline V gene, CDR1 is SEHNR and CDR2 is FQNEAQ (reference sequence). V was pared by 5 bases and J by 15 bases, with 17 bases between. The CDR3 has 12 amino acids. CDR3 in amino acids: CASSPSKEPSYF. The CDR3, as DNA: TGTGCCAGCAGCCCCTCGAAGGAGCCATCATATTTT.

The chain combines TRBV7-2 with TRBJ2-2, with 8 bases aligning to TRBD1. Trimming cost V 5 bases and J 0 bases; bases outside gene matches: 5. The CDR3 is made up of 16 amino acids. The germline V gene encodes CDR1 SGHTA and CDR2 FQGNSA. The CDR3, as DNA: TGTGCCAGCAGCCTACTGGGACAGGCGAACACCGGGGAGCTGTTTTTT. It is translated as CASSLLGQANTGELFF.

The chain joins TRBV10-3 to TRBJ2-7; tentatively, D is TRBD2 (5 bases). Germline V lookup: CDR1 ENHRY, CDR2 SYGVKD. The length of the CDR3 is 15 residues. V lost 4 bases, J lost 0 bases, and 13 bases lay in between. The CDR3 loop reads CAISGGSGPSYEQYF. The CDR3 nucleotides are TGTGCCATCAGTGGAGGAAGCGGACCCTCCTACGAGCAGTACTTC.

In this sample, this clone turned up once. This chain joins TRBV4-1 and TRBJ1-1; TRBD1 agrees at 10 bases. Germline CDR1 MGHRA, CDR2 YSYEKL. J was trimmed by 1 base and V by 3 bases; bases with no gene match: 2. The CDR3 length is 15 residues. Here the CDR3 reads CASSQRTGGNTEAFF. CDR3 DNA: TGCGCCAGCAGCCAGCGGACAGGGGGGAACACTGAAGCTTTCTTT.

The J gene is TRBJ1-6, the V gene TRBV7-2, with 7 nucleotides matching TRBD1. Germline-derived CDR1 and CDR2 are SGHTA and FQGNSA. CDR3 length equals 15 residues. With 4 bases clipped from V and 9 bases from J, the junction kept 9 bases outside the gene matches. The CDR3 DNA sequence: TGTGCCAGCAGCTCAGGGGGGGCGCGGTTTTCACCCCTCCACTTT. It translates to CASSSGGARFSPLHF.

The chain links TRBV18 to TRBJ1-5, with D possibly matching TRBD1 (6 bases). The V end lost 3 bases, the J end lost 6 bases, and 12 bases lay between the germline ends. This CDR3 is built from 14 residues. Germline V gives CDR1 KGHSH, CDR2 LQKENI. CDR3 amino acids: CASSPGADSQPQHF. The CDR3 coding sequence is TGTGCCAGCTCACCGGGGGCTGACAGTCAGCCCCAGCATTTT.

The chain is built from TRBV4-1 and TRBJ1-2; 8 bases agree with TRBD1. Looked up from germline, CDR1 is MGHRA and CDR2 is YSYEKL. The CDR3 has 15 residues. Germline trimming cut 4 bases from V and 3 bases from J; bases unmatched to any gene: 7. The CDR3 region has the DNA TGCGCCAGCAGCCGGCTGGACAGGGACCACTATGGCTACACCTTC. Translation: CASSRLDRDHYGYTF.

This clone was observed a handful of times. V gene TRBV19 combines with J gene TRBJ2-2; D ambiguous. Germline V gene lookup returns CDR1 LNHDA and CDR2 SQIVND (reference sequence). V was clipped by 2 bases and J by 4 bases, with 8 bases between them. CDR3 length: 14 amino acids. The CDR3 nucleotides are TGTGCCAGTAGTATACCGGTCGGCACCGGGGAGCTGTTTTTT. It encodes CASSIPVGTGELFF.